This entry describes one T cell receptor (beta chain). Its antigen is unknown. There are 13 residues in the CDR3. Germline V gene sequence: CDR1 LNHDA, CDR2 SQIVND (reference sequence). V lost 3 bases to trimming and J lost 4 bases, with 9 bases between them. This specimen belongs to a study of hypomethylating agent response in myelodysplastic syndrome. Overall study context: Either azacitidine (about 75% of the 11) or decitabine (3 of 11) was given. Patients with neither complete response nor hematologic improvement were classed non-responders. Study-level findings and limits: More novel clonotypes appeared in responders; more contracted clonotypes appeared in non-responders after treatment. No significant post-treatment change in richness, rarefaction diversity or clonality, across all patients or response groups.

The repertoire was sequenced with immunoSEQ multiplex PCR; TCRdb's copy has only in-frame clones and lacks some. The sample gives approximately 3,000 clones, about 80% of which show up once; about 25% is in the top ten. The origin of this receptor is a human donor with myelodysplastic syndrome. The sample was bone marrow, taken before or after starting hypomethylating agent treatment for myelodysplastic syndrome (not recorded which). The chain couples TRBV19 to TRBJ1-2; the D is unclear. CDR3 DNA sequence: TGTGCCAGTAGTATTCAGCCAGCCTATGGCTACACCTTC. It translates to CASSIQPAYGYTF.